This TCR beta chain comes out of a study of regulatory dendritic cells for organ transplantation (dated by TCRdb to 2017 to 2019). With respect to the entire study: Monocytes were cultured with vitamin D3 on days 0 and 4 and with IL-10 on day 4 to generate regulatory dendritic cells. To evaluate the response of the DCs to a potent maturation-inducing agent, LPS was added to DC cultures on day 6. Sorted naive and memory CD4+ and CD8+ T cells had their TCRbeta repertoires sequenced both before and after allostimulation with either regulatory or mature dendritic cells.

Concerning this clone itself: The antigen it binds to is not known. Base quality data are lacking; no much larger clone is found one base away.

What the authors observed across the whole study: Only a couple of subjects were sequenced, and considerable between-individual heterogeneity in the alloreactive memory CD8+ T cell pool was noted by the authors. Among the resting subsets, the most alloreactive TCR clonotypes were found in memory CD8+ T cells. Naive CD4+ and CD8+ T cells showed highly diverse repertoires, whereas memory cells were less diverse and memory CD8+ cells were the most oligoclonal. Allostimulation expanded memory CD8+ clones in both subjects, but regulatory dendritic cells appeared to induce more limited expansion than mature dendritic cells.

Sorted T cell subsets were CFSE-labeled and co-cultured for roughly 5 days with allogeneic regulatory or mature dendritic cells at a 1:10 DC:T ratio. FACS was used to sort CD4+ or CD8+ cells into naive T cells (CD45RA+) and memory T cells (CD45RO+). A couple of healthy control subjects provided the T cells used for TCR sequencing. The Qiagen DNeasy Blood & Tissue Kit was used to extract genomic DNA. The TCRbeta CDR3 regions were amplified in a multiplexed two-step PCR with Vbeta-specific forward primers and Jbeta-specific reverse primers. The TCRbeta libraries were sequenced on an Illumina instrument via the immunoSEQ service. The published analysis was carried out like this. V, D and J genes were assigned using IMGT annotation, and counts were corrected for multiplex PCR bias using synthetic CDR3 analogues. In the immunoSEQ Analyzer, repertoire clonality was calculated as one minus the normalized Shannon entropy. Whether a clone counted as expanded was decided by Fisher's exact test with Benjamini-Hochberg false discovery rate control and a two-tailed cutoff of P<0.01. In its TCRdb copy, this immuneACCESS table keeps in-frame sequences only and misses some clones. Where compared with another copy, unresolved V genes explain less than half of these, and the others have no known cause. For V, J and clone size, that table is used; D and trimming come from the DNA. The table for this sample lists roughly 23,000 clones; 85% to 90% of them were counted only once. Clones ranked in the top ten supply just over 0.25% of the sample.

Sequenced sample: naive CD4+ T cells from blood cultured with dendritic cells. Per the publication, the cell subset or site label means: CD45RA+ naive T cells. The receptor was derived from a human donor in good health.

The nucleotide sequence is TGTGCCAGCAGCCGACCAGCAGGCAGCACTGAAGCTTTCTTT. Translated, this is CASSRPAGSTEAFF. This chain is built from TRBV5-6 and TRBJ1-1, with the D gene not confidently named. The cysteine opens and the phenylalanine closes a CDR3 of 14 amino acids. Of all the DNA, just the CDR3 is kept, 42 bases in frame from base 1. V loses 4 bases, J loses 4 bases, and the germline ends lie 14 bases apart. CDR1 SGHDT and CDR2 YYEEEE were looked up in the germline V gene. Outside the CDR3, residues come from the reference TRBV5-6 and TRBJ1-1 proteins, so the full variable domain is: DAGVTQSPTHLIKTRGQQVTLRCSPKSGHDTVSWYQQALGQGPQFIFQYYEEEERQRGNFPDRFSGHQFPNYSSELNVNALLLGDSALYLCASSRPAGSTEAFFGQGTRLTVV.